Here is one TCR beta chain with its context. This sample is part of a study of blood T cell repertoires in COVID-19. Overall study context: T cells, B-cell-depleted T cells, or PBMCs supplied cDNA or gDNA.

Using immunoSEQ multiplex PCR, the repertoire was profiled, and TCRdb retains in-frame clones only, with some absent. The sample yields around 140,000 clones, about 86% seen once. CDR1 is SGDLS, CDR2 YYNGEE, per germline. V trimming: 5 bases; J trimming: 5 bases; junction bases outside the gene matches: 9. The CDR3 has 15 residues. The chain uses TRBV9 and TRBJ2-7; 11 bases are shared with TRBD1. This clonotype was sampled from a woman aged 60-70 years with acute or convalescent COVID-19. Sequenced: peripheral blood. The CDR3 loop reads CASSPWGQGDNEQYF. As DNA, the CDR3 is TGTGCCAGCAGTCCCTGGGGACAGGGGGACAACGAGCAGTACTTC.